The sequence of this TCR beta chain was determined in a study of T cell responses to AZD1222 COVID-19 vaccine. Comment on this clone: Its antigen is not known.

This table comes from immunoSEQ multiplex PCR, and its TCRdb copy is limited to in-frame clones, with some not included. The sample carries about 190,000 clones, around 87% recorded once. General study findings and limits: Spike-wide coverage was observed for vaccine-associated CD4 TCRs, with dominant responses at 160-218 and 743-854. Once two AZD1222 doses were given, Spike-specific TCR breadth and depth went up. Sampling that yielded the repertoires occurred only after the peak T cell response. In a largely white British group with more females than males, clonal diversity was possibly underestimated.

Trimming stripped 0 bases from V and 7 bases from J, with 14 bases between. The CDR3 spans 15 residues. Per the germline V gene, CDR1 is SGDLS and CDR2 is YYNGEE. The source material was peripheral blood, sampled on day 0 of MenACWY control vaccination. J is TRBJ2-1 and V is TRBV9; D may match TRBD1 or TRBD2 (5 bases each). This sequence was found in an adult in good health. The CDR3 DNA follows: TGTGCCAGCAGCGTAGGATCGGGGCATGGGAATGAGCAGTTCTTC. Its protein is CASSVGSGHGNEQFF.